The 11 T cell receptor beta chains in this list originate from one sample, sequenced in a study of vaccination and CD4 T cells after COVID-19. Treatment meaning: roughly nine-day PBMC culture with coronavirus spike peptide pools or control peptides (ViraFEST assay). Sequenced with the Oncomine TCR Beta short-read assay was DNA taken from cultured CD4+ T cells. TCRdb itself ran the PCR reads through MiXCR, one entry per CDR3 protein. The table includes approximately 15,000 distinct CDR3 sequences, 53% detected once. Which antigens these TCRs recognize remains unknown. The specimen was CD4+ T cells from blood, cultured in vitro. The receptor source for this set is a human donor who had recovered from COVID-19.

This sequence joins TRBV5-3 and TRBJ2-3; 7 bases are shared with TRBD2. TRBV5-3 is an open reading frame whose function is uncertain. This CDR3 contains 13 residues. The J segment lost 0 bases and the V segment lost 8 bases, leaving 3 bases of the junction unmatched. This CDR3 is CASRGVSTDTQYF. The CDR3 DNA reads TGTGCCAGTCGGGGGGTGAGCACAGATACGCAGTATTTT.

This clonotype was observed a few times. This sequence joins TRBV15 and TRBJ2-3, with a weak D call TRBD1 (6 bases). Looked up from germline, CDR1 is LNHNV and CDR2 is YYDKDF (reference sequence). V was shortened by 0 bases and J by 3 bases, with 10 bases between the two germline ends. The CDR3 contains 15 residues. CDR3 DNA: TGTGCCACCAGCAGAGATCCGACAGGTACAGATACGCAGTATTTT. This encodes CATSRDPTGTDTQYF.

This chain uses TRBV19 with TRBJ1-4; D gene ambiguous. V gave up 5 bases and J gave up 7 bases, with 14 bases separating them. Germline CDR1 reads LNHDA; CDR2 reads SQIVND (reference sequence). This CDR3 has 14 amino acids. For the CDR3, the DNA is TGTGCCAGTAGTTTGCGGGAAGGGAGTGAAAAACTGTTTTTT. Amino acids: CASSLREGSEKLFF.

The chain recombines TRBV9 with TRBJ2-2; unclear D gene. The CDR3 covers 16 residues. Trimming cost V 2 bases and J 0 bases, with 11 bases left between them. Looked up from germline, CDR1 is SGDLS and CDR2 is YYNGEE. Here the CDR3 reads CASSVRQLANTGELFF. In DNA form, the CDR3 reads TGTGCCAGCAGCGTTAGGCAGCTTGCGAACACCGGGGAGCTGTTTTTT.

This chain links TRBV7-9 with TRBJ1-4, with a tentative D call TRBD1 (5 bases). CDR1 is SEHNR and CDR2 is FQNEAQ in the germline V gene (reference sequence). The CDR3 contains 15 residues. Trimming stripped 0 bases from V and 7 bases from J, with 12 bases between. Written as DNA, the CDR3 is TGTGCCAGCAGCTTAGCGAAGGGGTTCGGTGAAAAACTGTTTTTT. It is translated as CASSLAKGFGEKLFF.

The chain recombines TRBV20-1 with TRBJ2-3; 8 bases align to TRBD1. The CDR3 is 14 amino acids. Trimming removed 4 bases from V and 0 bases from J; junction bases left unmatched: 3. CDR1 is DFQATT and CDR2 is SNEGSKA in the germline V gene (reference sequence). The CDR3 DNA follows: TGCAGTGCTACTGGACAGGGTAGCACAGATACGCAGTATTTT. Protein sequence: CSATGQGSTDTQYF.

The chain is built from TRBV19 and TRBJ1-6; TRBD1 might be the D (6 bases). Trimming pared 9 bases from V and 5 bases from J, leaving 20 bases between. The CDR3 has 16 residues. In germline, CDR1 is LNHDA, CDR2 SQIVND (reference sequence). CDR3 in amino acids: CASSRRIGQNNSPLHF. The CDR3 DNA follows: TGTGCCAGCAGCAGGCGTATAGGACAGAATAATTCACCCCTCCACTTT.

V usage is TRBV19 and J usage is TRBJ2-7, with 7 positions matching TRBD1. Germline V CDR1 and CDR2: LNHDA, SQIVND (reference sequence). V shed 3 bases and J 1 base; nucleotides not matched to a gene: 6. This CDR3 region has 15 residues. The CDR3 sequence: CASSIAPGQSYEQYF. The CDR3 DNA sequence: TGTGCCAGTAGTATCGCTCCGGGACAGTCCTACGAGCAGTACTTC.

This clonotype is judged large. V and J are TRBV6-1 and TRBJ2-7; D might be TRBD2 (5 bases). The CDR3 runs to 15 residues. Germline assignment: CDR1 MNHNS and CDR2 SASEGT. V lost 8 bases and J 3 bases, leaving 20 bases between the germline ends. CDR3 DNA sequence: TGTGCCAGCTTAGACCTAGGGAAGAGGGACTACGAGCAGTACTTC. It encodes CASLDLGKRDYEQYF.

A few counts support this clonotype. This chain connects TRBV2 to TRBJ2-5; either TRBD1 or TRBD2 may supply D (6 bases each). The germline V and J ends were trimmed by 9 bases and 1 base, with 15 bases remaining between them. The germline V gene has CDR1 SNHLY and CDR2 FYNNEI. The CDR3 sequence is 14 residues long. The CDR3 sequence: CASSPGGGQETQYF. The CDR3 DNA follows: TGTGCCAGTTCCCCCGGAGGGGGCCAAGAGACCCAGTACTTC. Supplemented by reference TRBV2 and TRBJ2-5, the full variable domain reads EPEVTQTPSHQVTQMGQEVILRCVPISNHLYFYWYRQILGQKVEFLVSFYNNEISEKSEIFDDQFSVERPDGSNFTLKIRSTKLEDSAMYFCASSPGGGQETQYFGPGTRLLVL.

This clonotype was picked up a small number of times. The rearrangement joins TRBV11-2 to TRBJ2-5; D call uncertain. Germline V gives CDR1 SGHAT, CDR2 FQNNGV. The CDR3 is 11 residues long. The germline V and J ends were trimmed by 6 bases and 5 bases, with 7 bases remaining between them. CDR3 sequence (DNA): TGTGCCAGCAGTCAAGGGGAGACCCAGTACTTC. It is translated as CASSQGETQYF.